The 30 T cell receptor beta chains presented below share a single source sample, sequenced in a study of post-analysis software for immune sequencing data. These receptors have no known antigen. The TCR beta cDNA libraries contained unique molecular identifiers. TCRdb used MiXCR to reprocess the PCR reads, holding one entry per CDR3 protein. This sample has hundreds of thousands of distinct CDR3 sequences, with 59% found just once. Study-level findings and limits: Higher frequency in patients than in controls was seen for five TRBV segments, with TRBV5-6, TRBV5-1 and TRBV20-1 among them.

The sequencing sample was made of blood. These receptors came from a girl aged 2 to 10 with multiple sclerosis.

The chain combines TRBV12-3 or TRBV12-4 with TRBJ1-2, with 10 bases lining up with TRBD1. V dropped 6 bases and J dropped 6; count of bases not matched to a gene: 7. This CDR3 spans 14 amino acids. The CDR3 sequence is CASSSGTGADGYTF. CDR3 DNA: TGTGCCAGCAGCTCCGGGACAGGGGCGGATGGCTACACCTTC.

This chain links TRBV7-2 with TRBJ1-5; 9 bases fit TRBD1. There are 15 residues in the CDR3. The J segment lost 7 bases and the V segment lost 3 bases, leaving 7 bases of the junction unmatched. In germline, CDR1 is SGHTA, CDR2 FQGNSA. The CDR3 reads CASSFSRGQGQPQHF. The CDR3 DNA follows: TGTGCCAGCAGCTTTTCCCGGGGACAGGGCCAGCCCCAGCATTTT.

V is TRBV7-9 and J is TRBJ2-1, with 7 nucleotides matching TRBD2. CDR1 is SEHNR, CDR2 FQNEAQ, per germline (reference sequence). V trimming: 5 bases; J trimming: 6 bases; junction bases outside the gene matches: 7. The CDR3 is 14 residues long. The CDR3 is CASSLTRLANEQFF. The CDR3 nucleotides are TGTGCCAGCAGCCTAACGCGACTAGCCAATGAGCAGTTCTTC.

This clonotype showed up just a few times. The chain is built from TRBV5-1 and TRBJ2-5, with 10 bases lining up with TRBD1. The length of the CDR3 is 15 residues. V lost 4 bases, J lost 11 bases, and 14 bases stayed unmatched. Germline CDR1 is SGHRS and CDR2 is YFSETQ. CDR3 in amino acids: CASSLTGTGVQEQYF. CDR3 DNA: TGCGCCAGCAGCCTTACCGGGACAGGGGTGCAGGAGCAGTACTTC.

The chain employs TRBV5-1 and TRBJ2-1, with no clear D. Between the trimmed V and J ends, which lost 5 bases and 4 bases, there was a span of 13 bases. CDR1 is SGHRS, CDR2 YFSETQ, per germline. The CDR3 extends over 14 amino acids. The CDR3 spells CASSLGWVYNEQFF. CDR3 nucleotides: TGCGCCAGCAGTTTAGGGTGGGTGTACAATGAGCAGTTCTTC.

About this clonotype itself: An end of the junction does not agree with germline; a read error may underlie this. The chain uses TRBV10-3 and TRBJ2-3, with D tentatively TRBD2 (6 bases). Germline CDR1 and CDR2: ENHRY and SYGVKD. CDR3 length: 14 residues. This chain's CDR3 is CAISFQEGTDTQYF. CDR3 DNA: TGTGCCATCAGTTTTCAGGAGGGCACAGATACACAGTATTTT.

V is TRBV7-2 and J is TRBJ2-1; 7 bases are shared with TRBD1. Trimming at V came to 4 bases and at J to 6 bases, leaving 6 bases not matched to a gene. CDR3 length: 14 amino acids. The germline CDR1 and CDR2 sequences are SGHTA and FQGNSA. In nucleotides, the CDR3 is TGTGCCAGCAGCTCCTATTCAGGGGGCAATGAGCAGTTCTTC. Translation: CASSSYSGGNEQFF.

This clonotype was seen more than once but under ten times. V and J are TRBV29-1 and TRBJ1-1; no definite D call. Germline V gene sequence: CDR1 SQVTM, CDR2 ANQGSEA. Trimming stripped 2 bases from V and 0 bases from J, with 4 bases between. This CDR3 region has 12 residues. The CDR3 loop reads CSVERVNTEAFF. The DNA for the CDR3 is TGCAGCGTTGAAAGGGTGAACACTGAAGCTTTCTTT.

V gene TRBV20-1 combines with J gene TRBJ2-5, with D unclear. The germline V and J ends were trimmed by 1 base and 4 bases, with 16 bases remaining between them. CDR3 length: 15 residues. CDR1 and CDR2 (germline): DFQATT, SNEGSKA (reference sequence). This CDR3 is CSARGARSVGETQYF. CDR3 DNA sequence: TGCAGTGCTAGAGGGGCTAGGTCGGTGGGAGAGACCCAGTACTTC.

The rearrangement links TRBV15 to TRBJ2-1; weak D call: TRBD2 (6 bases). This CDR3 region has 14 residues. V dropped 3 bases and J dropped 0 bases, with 6 bases sitting between them. Germline values: CDR1 LNHNV, CDR2 YYDKDF (reference sequence). The CDR3 DNA is TGTGCCACCAGCAGGGGAGGCTCCTACAATGAGCAGTTCTTC. Residues: CATSRGGSYNEQFF.

The sample holds a few counts of this clonotype. The V gene is TRBV12-3 or TRBV12-4, the J gene TRBJ2-5; D uncertain. The V end was cut by 1 base, the J end by 5 bases, with 11 bases between. The CDR3 loop spans 14 amino acids. CDR3 sequence (DNA): TGTGCCAGCAGTTTAGGCCCGGCATCGGAGACCCAGTACTTC. Amino acids: CASSLGPASETQYF.

This chain links TRBV6-6 with TRBJ2-7, with D hard to call. Trimming removed 0 bases at V and 12 bases at J, with 12 bases between. This CDR3 contains 12 residues. CDR1 is MNHNY, CDR2 SVGAGI, per germline (reference sequence). The CDR3 DNA follows: TGTGCCAGCAGTTACTCTCCCGGTTGGCGGTACTTC. Protein sequence: CASSYSPGWRYF.

V is TRBV20-1 and J is TRBJ2-5, with 13 bases identical to TRBD2. V trimming: 3 bases; J trimming: 3 bases; junction bases outside the gene matches: 4. The length of the CDR3 is 15 residues. Germline V gene lookup returns CDR1 DFQATT and CDR2 SNEGSKA (reference sequence). The CDR3 coding sequence is TGCAGTGCTAGCCCGGGGACTAGCGGGAAAGAGACCCAGTACTTC. Protein sequence: CSASPGTSGKETQYF.

V is TRBV11-3 and J is TRBJ2-3; 7 bases fit TRBD1. This CDR3 contains 15 residues. CDR1 and CDR2 from the germline V gene are SGHNT and YENEEA. V lost 1 base, J lost 3 bases, and 4 bases stayed unmatched. The CDR3 bases are TGTGCCAGCAGCTTAGGAGACAGGGAGACAGATACGCAGTATTTT. The encoded protein is CASSLGDRETDTQYF.

The rearrangement links TRBV6-2 or TRBV6-3 to TRBJ2-1, with TRBD2 matching 7 bases. V was pared by 7 bases and J by 4 bases, with 4 bases of the junction left unmatched. The germline CDR1 and CDR2 sequences are MNHEY and SVGEGT. The CDR3 covers 13 residues. The CDR3 bases are TGTGCCAGCACCAGAGCGGGGTACAATGAGCAGTTCTTC. Amino acids: CASTRAGYNEQFF.

The chain has TRBV24-1 and TRBJ2-1; tentative D call: TRBD1 (6 bases). The CDR3 consists of 12 residues. Germline V gene data show CDR1 as KGHDR and CDR2 as SFDVKD. Trimming left V 1 base short and J 11 bases short, with 8 bases between. The CDR3 spells CATSDFGDKQFF. The CDR3 DNA follows: TGTGCCACCAGTGATTTTGGGGACAAGCAGTTCTTC.

This clonotype occurred a few times. The chain joins TRBV20-1 to TRBJ2-1; 9 bases are a match to TRBD1. Germline trimming cut 5 bases from V and 3 bases from J; bases unmatched to any gene: 8. This CDR3 has 15 amino acids. The germline V gene encodes CDR1 DFQATT and CDR2 SNEGSKA (reference sequence). CDR3 coding DNA: TGCAGTGCTCCCTCGGACAGGGGCCACTACAATGAGCAGTTCTTC. Amino acids: CSAPSDRGHYNEQFF.

This clonotype turned up a few times. The rearrangement links TRBV11-2 to TRBJ2-1; tentatively, D is TRBD2 (5 bases). CDR3 size: 15 residues. Trimming pared 5 bases from V and 6 bases from J, leaving 17 bases between. In germline, CDR1 is SGHAT, CDR2 FQNNGV. This CDR3 reads CASSAGGSTFNEQFF. CDR3 bases: TGTGCCAGCAGCGCCGGTGGGAGCACCTTCAATGAGCAGTTCTTC.

The J gene is TRBJ2-5, the V gene TRBV7-2; perhaps TRBD2 as D (6 bases). There are 17 residues in the CDR3. Germline assignment: CDR1 SGHTA and CDR2 FQGNSA. Deletions cut 5 bases from V and 4 bases from J, with 23 bases between. CDR3 coding DNA: TGTGCCAGCAGCCCCAAGTGGGGGGAGTTAGGAGGAGAGACCCAGTACTTC. Protein product: CASSPKWGELGGETQYF.

The V and J genes are TRBV10-3 and TRBJ1-1; D might be TRBD1 (5 bases). Germline assignment: CDR1 ENHRY and CDR2 SYGVKD. The CDR3 has 13 amino acids. Trimming cost V 7 bases and J 1 base, with 10 bases left between them. The CDR3 DNA reads as TGTGCCATCAATCCTAGGGGGAACACTGAAGCTTTCTTT. Its translation: CAINPRGNTEAFF.

This clonotype was counted once. The chain employs TRBV15 and TRBJ2-6, with 9 bases matching TRBD2. CDR3 size: 19 residues. Germline CDR1 is LNHNV and CDR2 is YYDKDF (reference sequence). Trimming at V came to 2 bases and at J to 4 bases, leaving 12 bases not matched to a gene. The CDR3 DNA sequence: TGTGCCACCAGCAGAATTAGCGGGGGAAAGTTCCCCGGGGCCAACGTCCTGACTTTC. Translated: CATSRISGGKFPGANVLTF.

The chain links TRBV11-3 to TRBJ2-3; 7 bases map to TRBD1. The CDR3 covers 17 residues. Germline CDR1 and CDR2: SGHNT and YENEEA. The trim removed 0 bases at V and 2 bases at J, leaving 8 bases unmatched. The CDR3 here is CASSLDVGGQLTDTQYF. The CDR3 region has the DNA TGTGCCAGCAGCTTAGATGTTGGGGGACAGCTCACAGATACGCAGTATTTT. Complete variable domain (other parts from reference TRBV11-3 and TRBJ2-3): EAGVVQSPRYKIIEKKQPVAFWCNPISGHNTLYWYLQNLGQGPELLIRYENEEAVDDSQLPKDRFSAERLKGVDSTLKIQPAELGDSAVYLCASSLDVGGQLTDTQYFGPGTRLTVL.

The chain is built from TRBV20-1 and TRBJ2-5; D is unresolved. V lost 2 bases and J lost 3, with 7 bases in between. CDR1 and CDR2 from the germline V gene are DFQATT and SNEGSKA (reference sequence). CDR3 length equals 12 residues. CDR3 nucleotides: TGCAGTGCTAGATTCATCGAAGAGACCCAGTACTTC. As protein: CSARFIEETQYF.

The genes are TRBV7-6 and TRBJ2-4, with TRBD2 matching over 7 bases. Germline lookup yields CDR1 SGHVS and CDR2 FNYEAQ. J gave up 4 bases and V 1 base, and 4 bases lay outside the gene matches. The CDR3 spans 15 residues. The CDR3 sequence: CASSLGAGDKNIQYF. CDR3 DNA: TGTGCCAGCAGCTTAGGGGCGGGGGATAAAAACATTCAGTACTTC.

The chain joins TRBV18 to TRBJ1-1; unclear D gene. The CDR3 is 12 residues long. V was cut by 1 base and J by 8 bases, with 8 bases left in between. Per the germline V gene, CDR1 is KGHSH and CDR2 is LQKENI. The CDR3 region is CASSPRVFEAFF. The CDR3 DNA is TGTGCCAGCTCACCACGGGTCTTCGAAGCTTTCTTT.

V gene TRBV7-9 combines with J gene TRBJ2-5; 12 nucleotides match TRBD2. V shed 2 bases, J shed 4 bases, and the junction held 5 bases outside the gene matches. The germline CDR1 and CDR2 sequences are SEHNR and FQNEAQ (reference sequence). CDR3 length equals 16 residues. CDR3: CASSLSTSGGRETQYF. The CDR3 DNA follows: TGTGCCAGCAGCTTATCGACTAGCGGGGGAAGAGAGACCCAGTACTTC.

This chain links TRBV20-1 with TRBJ2-3; 11 bases match TRBD2. CDR1 and CDR2 from the germline V gene are DFQATT and SNEGSKA (reference sequence). This CDR3 contains 15 residues. V lost 5 bases to trimming and J lost 2 bases; unmatched junction nucleotides: 6. The CDR3 is CSAGPGLADTDTQYF. As DNA, the CDR3 is TGCAGTGCTGGACCGGGACTAGCGGACACAGATACGCAGTATTTT.

The V call is TRBV20-1, the J call TRBJ2-1; 10 bases fit TRBD2. V trimming: 6 bases; J trimming: 6 bases; junction bases outside the gene matches: 11. The CDR3 loop spans 15 amino acids. CDR1 is DFQATT, CDR2 SNEGSKA, per germline (reference sequence). CDR3 in amino acids: CSADISGGVLNEQFF. In DNA form, the CDR3 reads TGCAGTGCGGATATCAGCGGGGGGGTCCTCAATGAGCAGTTCTTC.

DNA of the CDR3: TGTGCCACCAGCGCTCGGGCGAACAATGAGCAGTTCTTC. It yields the protein CATSARANNEQFF. The rearrangement links TRBV15 to TRBJ2-1, with D unresolved. The CDR3 consists of 13 residues. Germline lookup yields CDR1 LNHNV and CDR2 YYDKDF (reference sequence). Trimming left V 5 bases short and J 5 bases short, with 10 bases between.

The chain has TRBV4-2 and TRBJ2-2, with D maybe TRBD2 (6 bases). The CDR3 runs to 13 residues. V lost 5 bases and J 8 bases, leaving 12 bases between the germline ends. The germline CDR1 and CDR2 sequences are LGHNA and YNFKEQ. The CDR3 DNA reads as TGTGCCAGCAGCTTCCCGGGAGAGGGGGAGCTGTTTTTT. This codes for CASSFPGEGELFF.